The rows below give T cell receptor beta chains drawn from one sample of a study of patients and donors after allogeneic stem cell transplantation. TCRdb analysed the RT-PCR reads with MiXCR anew, one entry per CDR3 protein. Of approximately 37,000 distinct CDR3 sequences in the sample, under 35% were seen once. Source material: blood, either unsorted or a sorted T cell fraction (not recorded which). The receptors here all came from a human donor who was either an allogeneic HSCT recipient or a stem cell or donor lymphocyte infusion donor (not recorded which). It is not recorded whose cells these are; they may come from a transplant donor. CDR3s include the opening cysteine and the closing phenylalanine or tryptophan. Each record gives: V gene, clone size, J gene, D gene, CDR3 protein, CDR3 DNA. A D gene is named only where the DNA matches it firmly. Not every row has a clone size; where given, it reads once, few, many or a size class.

V: TRBV4-3
size: few
J: TRBJ2-1
D: TRBD2
CDR3: CASSQERRGSSYNEQFF
DNA: TGCGCCAGCAGCCAAGAAAGGCGGGGGAGCTCCTACAATGAGCAGTTCTTC

V: TRBV5-1
size: many
J: TRBJ1-1
D: TRBD1
CDR3: CASSLVGTGMINTEAFF
DNA: TGCGCCAGCAGCTTGGTAGGGACAGGGATGATAAACACTGAAGCTTTCTTT

V: TRBV12-3/TRBV12-4
size: .
J: TRBJ1-1
D: .
CDR3: CASSGPSGLNTEAFF
DNA: TGTGCCAGCAGTGGGCCTTCAGGGCTGAACACTGAAGCTTTCTTT

V: TRBV20-1
size: .
J: TRBJ1-3
D: .
CDR3: CSARARTGKSSGNTIYF
DNA: TGCAGTGCTAGGGCGAGAACAGGGAAGAGCTCTGGAAACACCATATATTTT

V: TRBV10-3
size: .
J: TRBJ2-7
D: TRBD2
CDR3: CAISDPTSGGQLGREQYF
DNA: TGTGCCATCAGTGATCCGACTAGCGGGGGCCAGTTGGGAAGAGAGCAGTACTTC

V: TRBV7-9
size: .
J: TRBJ2-3
D: .
CDR3: CASSWRTMSDTQYF
DNA: TGTGCCAGCAGCTGGAGGACTATGTCAGATACGCAGTATTTT

V: TRBV7-3
size: .
J: TRBJ1-6
D: TRBD1
CDR3: CASSPRLRDRYLRVGLISPLHF
DNA: TGTGCCAGCAGCCCCCGCCTCCGGGACAGATATCTAAGGGTTGGGTTGATTTCACCCCTCCACTTT

V: TRBV7-2
size: .
J: TRBJ2-1
D: TRBD2
CDR3: CASSLVGTSGRTWNEQFF
DNA: TGTGCCAGCAGCTTAGTTGGGACTAGCGGGAGGACCTGGAATGAGCAGTTCTTC

V: TRBV10-3
size: .
J: TRBJ2-7
D: TRBD1
CDR3: CAGGGRGQEQYF
DNA: TGTGCCGGAGGAGGAAGGGGGCAAGAGCAGTACTTC

V: TRBV12-3/TRBV12-4
size: .
J: TRBJ2-7
D: .
CDR3: CASSLLGGITQYF
DNA: TGTGCCAGCAGTTTATTGGGCGGGATAACGCAGTACTTC

V: TRBV28
size: .
J: TRBJ1-2
D: .
CDR3: CASIPTRDNYGYTF
DNA: TGTGCCAGCATACCAACCCGGGACAACTATGGCTACACCTTC

V: TRBV4-3
size: few
J: TRBJ1-6
D: .
CDR3: CASSQEAVVYNSPLHF
DNA: TGCGCCAGCAGCCAAGAAGCAGTCGTGTATAATTCACCCCTCCACTTT

V: TRBV5-1
size: few
J: TRBJ2-6
D: .
CDR3: CASSLGQGGANVLTF
DNA: TGCGCCAGCAGCCTAGGACAAGGAGGGGCCAACGTCCTGACTTTC

V: TRBV6-5
size: .
J: TRBJ2-1
D: TRBD1
CDR3: CASRQQGNEQFF
DNA: TGTGCCAGCAGACAACAGGGGAATGAGCAGTTCTTC

V: TRBV6-2/TRBV6-3
size: .
J: TRBJ2-3
D: .
CDR3: CASSLADLSTDTQYF
DNA: TGTGCCAGCAGTTTGGCGGACCTCAGCACAGATACGCAGTATTTT

V: TRBV7-2
size: .
J: TRBJ1-2
D: TRBD1
CDR3: CASRLRDRPLANYGYTF
DNA: TGTGCCAGCAGATTGAGGGACAGACCCTTAGCTAACTATGGCTACACCTTC

V: TRBV10-3
size: .
J: TRBJ2-1
D: TRBD1
CDR3: CAIRVSVEGALYNEQFF
DNA: TGTGCCATCAGGGTCTCCGTAGAGGGGGCCTTGTACAATGAGCAGTTCTTC

V: TRBV21-1
size: few
J: TRBJ2-3
D: .
CDR3: CASSKPRLAEGTDTQYF
DNA: TGTGCCAGCAGCAAACCGAGACTAGCGGAAGGCACAGATACGCAGTATTTT

V: TRBV10-3
size: .
J: TRBJ2-7
D: TRBD2
CDR3: CAISGGLAGGTYEQYF
DNA: TGTGCCATCAGTGGGGGACTAGCGGGAGGCACCTACGAGCAGTACTTC

V: TRBV12-3/TRBV12-4
size: few
J: TRBJ1-1
D: TRBD1
CDR3: CASSFTRQGPTPRGEAFF
DNA: TGTGCCAGCAGTTTCACCAGACAGGGTCCGACCCCGAGGGGTGAAGCTTTCTTT

V: TRBV6-5
size: .
J: TRBJ2-5
D: .
CDR3: CASSSLTRGETQYF
DNA: TGTGCCAGCAGCTCCCTGACTAGAGGCGAGACCCAGTACTTC

V: TRBV24-1
size: .
J: TRBJ2-2
D: TRBD2
CDR3: CATSDAPGLADTGELFF
DNA: TGTGCCACCAGTGACGCCCCGGGACTAGCGGACACCGGGGAGCTGTTTTTT

V: TRBV4-3
size: few
J: TRBJ2-1
D: TRBD2
CDR3: CASSHPSGNNEQFF
DNA: TGCGCCAGCAGCCATCCTAGCGGGAATAATGAGCAGTTCTTC